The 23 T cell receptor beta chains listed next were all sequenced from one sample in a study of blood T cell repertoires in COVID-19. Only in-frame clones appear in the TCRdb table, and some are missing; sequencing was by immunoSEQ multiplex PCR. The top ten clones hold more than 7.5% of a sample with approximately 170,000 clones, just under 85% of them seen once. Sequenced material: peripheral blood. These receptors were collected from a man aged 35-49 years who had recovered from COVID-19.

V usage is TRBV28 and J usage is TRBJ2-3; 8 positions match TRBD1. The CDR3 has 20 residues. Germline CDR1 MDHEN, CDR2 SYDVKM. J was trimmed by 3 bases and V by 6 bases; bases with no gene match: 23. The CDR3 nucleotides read TGTGCCAGCAGCTCCCCACAGGGGGTATCGGGACCCTTCTTGACAGATACGCAGTATTTT. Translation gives CASSSPQGVSGPFLTDTQYF.

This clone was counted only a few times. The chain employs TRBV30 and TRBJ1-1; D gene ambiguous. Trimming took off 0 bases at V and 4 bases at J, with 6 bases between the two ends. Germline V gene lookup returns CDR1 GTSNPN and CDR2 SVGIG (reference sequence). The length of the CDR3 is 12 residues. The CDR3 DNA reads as TGTGCCTGGAGTGTAGAGGTCACTGAAGCTTTCTTT. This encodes CAWSVEVTEAFF.

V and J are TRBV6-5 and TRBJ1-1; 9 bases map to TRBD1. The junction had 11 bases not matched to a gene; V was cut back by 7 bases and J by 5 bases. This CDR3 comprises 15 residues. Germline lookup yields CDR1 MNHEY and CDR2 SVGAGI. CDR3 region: CASIPSGTGITEAFF. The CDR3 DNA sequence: TGTGCCAGCATCCCCTCCGGGACAGGGATAACTGAAGCTTTCTTT.

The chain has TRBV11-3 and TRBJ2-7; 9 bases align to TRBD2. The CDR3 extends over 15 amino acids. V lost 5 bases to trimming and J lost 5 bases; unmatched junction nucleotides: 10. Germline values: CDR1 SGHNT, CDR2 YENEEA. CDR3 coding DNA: TGTGCCAGCAGCAAGGTTAGCGGGGGAACCCACGAGCAGTACTTC. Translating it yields CASSKVSGGTHEQYF.

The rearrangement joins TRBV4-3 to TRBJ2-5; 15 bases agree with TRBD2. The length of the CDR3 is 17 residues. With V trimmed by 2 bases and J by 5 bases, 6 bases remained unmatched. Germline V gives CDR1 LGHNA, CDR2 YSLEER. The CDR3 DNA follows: TGCGCCAGCAGCCAAAGTGGACTAGCGGGGGGGCTGGAGACCCAGTACTTC. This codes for CASSQSGLAGGLETQYF.

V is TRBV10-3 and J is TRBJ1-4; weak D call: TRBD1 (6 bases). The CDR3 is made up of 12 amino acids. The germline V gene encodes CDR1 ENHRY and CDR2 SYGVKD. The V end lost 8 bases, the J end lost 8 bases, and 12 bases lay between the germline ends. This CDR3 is CAIGAGEEKLFF. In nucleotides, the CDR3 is TGTGCCATCGGGGCAGGGGAGGAAAAACTGTTTTTT.

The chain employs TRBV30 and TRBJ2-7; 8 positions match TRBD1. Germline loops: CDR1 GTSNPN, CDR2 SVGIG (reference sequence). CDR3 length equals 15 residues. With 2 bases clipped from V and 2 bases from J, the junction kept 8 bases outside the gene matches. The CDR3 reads CAWSLGQGAAYEQYF. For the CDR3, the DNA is TGTGCCTGGAGTTTGGGCCAGGGGGCGGCCTACGAGCAGTACTTC. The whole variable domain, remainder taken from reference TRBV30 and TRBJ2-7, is SQTIHQWPATLVQPVGSPLSLECTVEGTSNPNLYWYRQAAGRGLQLLFYSVGIGQISSEVPQNLSASRPQDRQFILSSKKLLLSDSGFYLCAWSLGQGAAYEQYFGPGTRLTVT.

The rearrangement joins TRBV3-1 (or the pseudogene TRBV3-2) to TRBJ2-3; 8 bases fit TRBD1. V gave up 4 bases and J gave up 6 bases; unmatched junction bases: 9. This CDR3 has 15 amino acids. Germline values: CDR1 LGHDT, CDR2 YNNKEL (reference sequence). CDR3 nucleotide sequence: TGTGCCAGCAGCCCCGTTTTAGACAGGGGTGATACGCAGTATTTT. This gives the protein CASSPVLDRGDTQYF.

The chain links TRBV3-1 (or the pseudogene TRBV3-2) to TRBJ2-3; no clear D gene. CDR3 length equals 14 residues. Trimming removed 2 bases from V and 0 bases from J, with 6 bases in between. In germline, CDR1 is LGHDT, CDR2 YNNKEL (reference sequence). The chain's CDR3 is CASSQYQSTDTQYF. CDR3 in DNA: TGTGCCAGCAGCCAATACCAGAGCACAGATACGCAGTATTTT.

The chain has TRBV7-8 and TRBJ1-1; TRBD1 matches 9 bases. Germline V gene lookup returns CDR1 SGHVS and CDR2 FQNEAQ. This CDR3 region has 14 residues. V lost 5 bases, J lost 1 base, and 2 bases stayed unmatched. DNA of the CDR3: TGTGCCAGCAGCCCGGGACAGGGGAACACTGAAGCTTTCTTT. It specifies CASSPGQGNTEAFF.

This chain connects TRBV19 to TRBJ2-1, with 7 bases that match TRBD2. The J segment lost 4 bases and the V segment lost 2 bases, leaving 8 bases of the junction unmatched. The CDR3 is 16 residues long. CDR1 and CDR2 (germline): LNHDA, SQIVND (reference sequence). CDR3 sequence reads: CASSISAAGSYNEQFF. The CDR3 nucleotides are TGTGCCAGTAGTATAAGTGCAGCGGGAAGTTACAATGAGCAGTTCTTC.

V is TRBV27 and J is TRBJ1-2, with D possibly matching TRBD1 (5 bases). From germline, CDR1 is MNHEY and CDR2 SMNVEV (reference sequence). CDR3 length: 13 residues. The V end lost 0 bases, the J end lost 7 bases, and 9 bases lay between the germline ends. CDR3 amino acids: CASSLSTVTGYTF. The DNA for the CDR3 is TGTGCCAGCAGTTTATCGACAGTTACTGGCTACACCTTC.

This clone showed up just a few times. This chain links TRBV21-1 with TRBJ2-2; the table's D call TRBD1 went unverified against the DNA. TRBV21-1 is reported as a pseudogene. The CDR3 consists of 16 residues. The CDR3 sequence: CASSKGLGQGTGELFF. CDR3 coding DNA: TGTGCCAGCAGCAAAGGATTGGGACAGGGCACCGGGGAGCTGTTTTTT.

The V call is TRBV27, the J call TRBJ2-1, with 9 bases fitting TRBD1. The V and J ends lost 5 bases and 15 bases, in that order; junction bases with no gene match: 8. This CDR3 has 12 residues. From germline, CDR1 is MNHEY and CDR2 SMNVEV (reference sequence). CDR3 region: CASSIGQGLLFF. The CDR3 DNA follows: TGTGCCAGCAGTATTGGACAGGGGCTGCTGTTCTTC.

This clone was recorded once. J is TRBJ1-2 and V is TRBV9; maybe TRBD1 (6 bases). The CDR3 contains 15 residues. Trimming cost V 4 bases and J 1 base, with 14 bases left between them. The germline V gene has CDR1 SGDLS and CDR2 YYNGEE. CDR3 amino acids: CASSPPGHFNYGYTF. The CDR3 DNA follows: TGTGCCAGCAGCCCGCCGGGACACTTTAACTATGGCTACACCTTC. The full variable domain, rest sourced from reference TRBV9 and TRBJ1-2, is DSGVTQTPKHLITATGQRVTLRCSPRSGDLSVYWYQQSLDQGLQFLIQYYNGEERAKGNILERFSAQQFPDLHSELNLSSLELGDSALYFCASSPPGHFNYGYTFGSGTRLTVV.

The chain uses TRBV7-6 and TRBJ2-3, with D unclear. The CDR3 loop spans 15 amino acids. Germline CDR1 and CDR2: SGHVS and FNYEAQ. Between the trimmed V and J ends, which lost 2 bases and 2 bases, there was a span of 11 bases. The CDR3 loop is CASSLTTSNTDTQYF. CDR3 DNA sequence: TGTGCCAGCAGCTTAACTACCTCCAACACAGATACGCAGTATTTT.

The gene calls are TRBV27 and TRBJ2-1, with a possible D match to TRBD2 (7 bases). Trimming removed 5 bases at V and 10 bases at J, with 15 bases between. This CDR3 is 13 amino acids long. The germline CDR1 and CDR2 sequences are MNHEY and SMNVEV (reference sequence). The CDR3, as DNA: TGTGCCAGCAGTCGAAACGGGGGGCTGGAGCAGTTCTTC. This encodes CASSRNGGLEQFF.

CDR3: CASSPTRRGVDTQYF. The CDR3, as DNA: TGTGCCAGCAGCCCGACACGACGGGGGGTCGATACGCAGTATTTT. V gene TRBV9 combines with J gene TRBJ2-3; TRBD2 matches at 7 bases. The CDR3 length is 15 residues. With 4 bases clipped from V and 6 bases from J, the junction kept 11 bases outside the gene matches. Germline V gives CDR1 SGDLS, CDR2 YYNGEE.

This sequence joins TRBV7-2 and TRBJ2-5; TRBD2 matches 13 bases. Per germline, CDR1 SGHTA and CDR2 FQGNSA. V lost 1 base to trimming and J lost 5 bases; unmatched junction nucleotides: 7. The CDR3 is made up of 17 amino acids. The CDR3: CASSLELAGGPTETQYF. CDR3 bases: TGTGCCAGCAGCTTAGAACTAGCGGGAGGGCCTACGGAGACCCAGTACTTC. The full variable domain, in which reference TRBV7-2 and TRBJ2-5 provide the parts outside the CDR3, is GAGVSQSPSNKVTEKGKDVELRCDPISGHTALYWYRQSLGQGLEFLIYFQGNSAPDKSGLPSDRFSAERTGGSVSTLTIQRTQQEDSAVYLCASSLELAGGPTETQYFGPGTRLLVL.

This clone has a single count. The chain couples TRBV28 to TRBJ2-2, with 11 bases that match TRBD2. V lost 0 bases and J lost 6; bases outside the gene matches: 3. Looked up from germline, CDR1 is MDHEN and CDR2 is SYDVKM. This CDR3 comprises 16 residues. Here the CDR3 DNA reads TGTGCCAGCAGTTTATGGGCTAGCGGGAGGTCCGGGGAGCTGTTTTTT. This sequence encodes CASSLWASGRSGELFF.

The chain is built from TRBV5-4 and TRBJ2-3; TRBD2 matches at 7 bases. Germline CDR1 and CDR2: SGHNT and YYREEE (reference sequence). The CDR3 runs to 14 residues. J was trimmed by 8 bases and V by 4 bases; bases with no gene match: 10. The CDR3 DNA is TGTGCCAGCAGCCCCGCTAGCGGATCCCGTACGCAGTATTTT. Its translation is CASSPASGSRTQYF.

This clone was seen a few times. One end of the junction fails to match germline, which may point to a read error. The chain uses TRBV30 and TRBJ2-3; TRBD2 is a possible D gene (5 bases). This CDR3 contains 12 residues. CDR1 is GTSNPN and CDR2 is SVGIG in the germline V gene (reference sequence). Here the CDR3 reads CARSARADTQYF. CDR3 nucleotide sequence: TGTGCCCGGAGCGCGAGGGCAGATACGCAGTATTTT.

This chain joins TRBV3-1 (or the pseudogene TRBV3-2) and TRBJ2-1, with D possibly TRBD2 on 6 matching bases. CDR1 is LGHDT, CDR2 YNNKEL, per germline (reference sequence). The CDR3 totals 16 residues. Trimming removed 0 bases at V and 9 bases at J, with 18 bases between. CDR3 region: CASSQDARLETGEQFF. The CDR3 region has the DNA TGTGCCAGCAGCCAAGATGCGCGACTAGAAACCGGTGAGCAGTTCTTC.